The 2 T cell receptor beta chains reported below all come from one sample, sequenced in a study of molecular identifiers for immune sequencing clone quantification. Each CDR3 protein gets one entry after TCRdb re-called the PCR reads with MiXCR. The sample has 250,000 to 350,000 distinct CDR3 sequences; around 21% are singletons. The material sequenced was naive CD8+ T cells from blood, with Jurkat cell RNA spiked in. The subset denotes: FACS-sorted CD8+CD4-CCR7+CD45RA+ naive T cells. Receptor source: a human donor in good health. Some libraries in this study had Jurkat cell RNA spiked in.

This clonotype occurred many times. This sequence joins TRBV27 and TRBJ2-5; 7 nucleotides align to TRBD1. Germline CDR1 MNHEY, CDR2 SMNVEV (reference sequence). The length of the CDR3 is 14 residues. J lost 3 bases, V lost 1 base, and 2 bases had no gene match. CDR3 sequence: CASSLLGQKETQYF. In DNA form, the CDR3 reads TGTGCCAGCAGTTTATTGGGACAGAAAGAGACCCAGTACTTC.

This clonotype was detected ten times or more. The V gene is TRBV7-2, the J gene TRBJ2-3; TRBD1 matches at 10 bases. V was pared by 5 bases and J by 4 bases, with 9 bases of the junction left unmatched. The germline gives CDR1 SGHTA, CDR2 FQGNSA. The CDR3 consists of 16 residues. The CDR3 sequence is CASSLTTGGLSDTQYF. As DNA, the CDR3 is TGTGCCAGCAGCCTGACGACAGGGGGCTTATCAGATACGCAGTATTTT.